Shown below are 15 T cell receptor beta chains from a single sample sequenced in a study of T cell responses to AZD1222 COVID-19 vaccine. Assay: immunoSEQ multiplex PCR; the TCRdb copy retains only in-frame clones and omits some. The repertoire holds more than 90,000 clones, less than 85% seen once, with 11% to 15% in the top ten. The sequencing here drew on peripheral blood, taken 28 days after the second AZD1222 dose. The receptor source for this set is an adult who received the AZD1222 COVID-19 vaccine.

The rearrangement uses TRBV18 and TRBJ1-1; D is unresolved. CDR1 is KGHSH, CDR2 LQKENI, per germline. Trimming stripped 1 base from V and 5 bases from J, with 11 bases between. The CDR3 sequence is 14 residues long. Written as DNA, the CDR3 is TGTGCCAGCTCACCACGATCTGGGGTGACTGAAGCTTTCTTT. This encodes CASSPRSGVTEAFF. Combining the CDR3 with reference TRBV18 and TRBJ1-1 gives the whole variable domain NAGVMQNPRHLVRRRGQEARLRCSPMKGHSHVYWYRQLPEEGLKFMVYLQKENIIDESGMPKERFSAEFPKEGPSILRIQQVVRGDSAAYFCASSPRSGVTEAFFGQGTRLTVV.

This chain links TRBV6-5 with TRBJ2-1; tentative D call: TRBD1 (6 bases). V was cut by 7 bases and J by 7 bases, with 20 bases left in between. The CDR3 spans 15 residues. Germline CDR1 and CDR2: MNHEY and SVGAGI. The CDR3 region has the DNA TGTGCCAGCACCACCCCTGGTACAGGGTGGAATGAGCAGTTCTTC. Translating gives CASTTPGTGWNEQFF.

This chain uses TRBV5-1 with TRBJ1-4; 7 nucleotides match TRBD1. V lost 4 bases, J lost 2 bases, and 11 bases stayed unmatched. The length of the CDR3 is 17 residues. Looked up from germline, CDR1 is SGHRS and CDR2 is YFSETQ. CDR3 amino acids: CASSPRGATGTNEKLFF. The CDR3, as DNA: TGCGCCAGCAGCCCACGGGGGGCGACAGGGACTAATGAAAAACTGTTTTTT.

The V call is TRBV7-8, the J call TRBJ2-1; D tentatively fits TRBD1 or TRBD2 (6 bases each). V lost 5 bases, J lost 9 bases, and 14 bases lay in between. The V gene's germline CDR1 is SGHVS and CDR2 FQNEAQ. This CDR3 has 13 amino acids. CDR3 residues: CASSRGQFGEQFF. CDR3 nucleotides: TGTGCCAGCAGCCGGGGGCAGTTTGGTGAGCAGTTCTTC.

The chain couples TRBV18 to TRBJ2-5; D is uncertain. Trimming cost V 5 bases and J 7 bases, with 8 bases left between them. CDR1 and CDR2 from the germline V gene are KGHSH and LQKENI. This CDR3 comprises 11 residues. The CDR3 DNA reads TGTGCCAGCTCAGACGCCCGGACCCAGTACTTC. This translates into CASSDARTQYF.

In this sample, this clone turned up a few times. This chain links TRBV6-1 with TRBJ1-1; D uncertain. Germline V gives CDR1 MNHNS, CDR2 SASEGT. V lost 0 bases and J lost 4, with 18 bases in between. The CDR3 is made up of 17 amino acids. The CDR3 is CASSEAVDPSGGTEAFF. The CDR3, as DNA: TGTGCCAGCAGTGAAGCCGTGGACCCCTCGGGAGGCACTGAAGCTTTCTTT.

This clone was recorded only once. The V and J genes are TRBV7-3 and TRBJ1-6; D is possibly TRBD1 (5 bases). Trimming took off 5 bases at V and 9 bases at J, with 14 bases between the two ends. The germline V gene has CDR1 SGHTA and CDR2 FQGTGA. The CDR3 length is 14 residues. CDR3 in amino acids: CASSPEGGTSPLHF. The CDR3 region has the DNA TGTGCCAGCAGCCCCGAAGGAGGGACTTCACCCCTCCACTTT.

This clone is a singleton in its sample. The chain uses TRBV15 and TRBJ2-7, with 8 nucleotides matching TRBD2. The germline CDR1 and CDR2 sequences are LNHNV and YYDKDF (reference sequence). The V gene end was trimmed by 1 base and the J gene end by 3 bases; junction bases not matched to a gene: 5. The CDR3 consists of 15 residues. The CDR3 here is CATSRGTTSGYEQYF. CDR3 sequence (DNA): TGTGCCACCAGCAGAGGTACCACTAGCGGCTACGAGCAGTACTTC.

The chain uses TRBV19 and TRBJ1-5, with D unclear. The CDR3 runs 14 residues. Germline V CDR1 and CDR2: LNHDA, SQIVND (reference sequence). V was clipped by 5 bases and J by 6 bases, with 14 bases between them. The CDR3: CASSGYTHAQPQHF. The CDR3 DNA follows: TGTGCCAGTAGTGGATACACCCACGCTCAGCCCCAGCATTTT.

CDR3 loop: CASRRRENTEAFF. The CDR3 nucleotides read TGTGCCAGCAGGCGGCGGGAGAACACTGAAGCTTTCTTT. The chain employs TRBV27 and TRBJ1-1; D is ambiguous. V lost 6 bases and J 1 base, leaving 9 bases between the germline ends. Germline assignment: CDR1 MNHEY and CDR2 SMNVEV (reference sequence). The CDR3 is 13 amino acids.

The chain has TRBV5-1 and TRBJ2-2; D is possibly TRBD1 (7 bases). With 4 bases removed from V and 7 bases from J, the gap between germline ends came to 17 bases. The CDR3 contains 15 residues. Germline CDR1 is SGHRS and CDR2 is YFSETQ. The CDR3 loop is CASSPQGGRNGELFF. CDR3 in DNA: TGCGCCAGCAGCCCTCAGGGGGGTCGGAACGGGGAGCTGTTTTTT.

The chain recombines TRBV7-9 with TRBJ1-5; D call uncertain. The germline gives CDR1 SEHNR, CDR2 FQNEAQ (reference sequence). V was clipped by 3 bases and J by 1 base, with 13 bases between them. CDR3 length equals 16 residues. CDR3 region: CASSFEGKGSNQPQHF. The CDR3, as DNA: TGTGCCAGCAGCTTTGAAGGAAAGGGAAGCAATCAGCCCCAGCATTTT.

The chain links TRBV9 to TRBJ1-1, with D uncertain. CDR3 length equals 15 residues. Between the trimmed V and J ends, which lost 4 bases and 0 bases, there was a span of 13 bases. Germline assignment: CDR1 SGDLS and CDR2 YYNGEE. CDR3: CASSTIQSMNTEAFF. The CDR3 DNA is TGTGCCAGCAGCACGATACAGAGCATGAACACTGAAGCTTTCTTT.

As to this clone: An end of the junction does not agree with germline; a read error may underlie this. The chain couples TRBV6-4 to TRBJ1-2; D unclear. From germline, CDR1 is MRHNA and CDR2 SNTAGT. This CDR3 comprises 11 residues. The CDR3 spells CASPHAALGLF. The DNA for the CDR3 is TGTGCCAGCCCCCATGCCGCACTGGGTCTCTTC.

The gene calls are TRBV3-1 (or the pseudogene TRBV3-2) and TRBJ1-5; D may be TRBD1 (6 bases). V lost 0 bases, J lost 4 bases, and 10 bases lay in between. The CDR3 length is 15 residues. Germline V gives CDR1 LGHDT, CDR2 YNNKEL (reference sequence). The CDR3 nucleotides read TGTGCCAGCAGCCAAGATGGGACAAGGAATCAGCCCCAGCATTTT. Its translation: CASSQDGTRNQPQHF.